This T cell receptor beta chain was recorded in a study of cytomegalovirus exposure and HLA in healthy donors. Study-level points and caveats: In an earlier analysis, productive rearrangement rates for most beta V segments clustered near 87% or 30%.

For this clone: Its specificity is not known.

This PCR relied on a set of 60 Vbeta primers and 13 Jbeta primers. Profiling relied on immunoSEQ multiplex PCR, and the TCRdb table lists in-frame clones only, not all of them. In the table there are 100,000 to 120,000 clones, about 15% of which are singletons. The CDR3 spans 17 residues. Trimming took 4 bases from V and 0 from J, leaving 16 bases between them. The V gene's germline CDR1 is SGDLS and CDR2 YYNGEE. Donors likely had unrecorded immune exposures despite being nominally healthy when sampled. The rearrangement uses TRBV9 and TRBJ1-4; tentative D call: TRBD1 (5 bases). Sequences were obtained from PBMCs. This clonotype was sampled from a female donor in good health and CMV-seronegative. The CDR3 spells CASSIGQRHATNEKLFF. DNA of the CDR3: TGTGCCAGCAGCATTGGACAACGACACGCAACTAATGAAAAACTGTTTTTT.